One and the same sample provided the 13 T cell receptor beta chains below, sequenced in a study of blood T cell repertoires in COVID-19 (dated by TCRdb to the early 2020s). The method behind the library was the immunoSEQ multiplex PCR assay. TCRdb took over this immuneACCESS table, retaining in-frame rearrangements with V and J assigned. Such tables are incomplete; in checked studies, under half of the missing clones stem from an unresolved V gene, and the remainder is unexplained. This sample comprises approximately 300,000 clones, over 75% of them detected only once. The top ten clonotypes cover roughly a tenth of the sample. Specimen: PBMCs or T cells enriched from blood (not recorded which). The receptors were gathered from a young woman who had recovered from COVID-19.

This clone was picked up a small number of times. The V gene is TRBV19, the J gene TRBJ1-2, with 9 bases aligning to TRBD1. From germline, CDR1 is LNHDA and CDR2 SQIVND (reference sequence). Trimming at V came to 10 bases and at J to 6 bases, leaving 9 bases not matched to a gene. This CDR3 spans 13 amino acids. The CDR3 sequence is CATNTGGWNGYTF. The CDR3 nucleotides read TGTGCCACTAACACAGGGGGCTGGAATGGCTACACCTTC.

This rearrangement joins TRBV21-1 to TRBJ2-1; the table names TRBD1, a call not compared with the DNA. TRBV21-1 is marked as a pseudogene. There are 19 residues in the CDR3. CDR3 bases: TGTGCCAGCAGCAAATCCGGACAGGGGGCGCCGGGTCCCTCGAATGAGCAGTTCTTC. It encodes CASSKSGQGAPGPSNEQFF.

Points on this clone: Other DNA variants within this sample encode the same CDR3. The chain combines TRBV6-5 with TRBJ1-4; 7 bases match TRBD1. This CDR3 region has 14 residues. V shed 9 bases and J 0 bases; nucleotides not matched to a gene: 4. In germline, CDR1 is MNHEY, CDR2 SVGAGI. CDR3 sequence reads: CASRTGATNEKLFF. The CDR3 DNA reads TGTGCCAGTCGCACAGGGGCAACTAATGAAAAACTGTTTTTT.

The V gene is TRBV11-2, the J gene TRBJ2-1; 8 positions agree with TRBD1. There are 16 residues in the CDR3. Germline-derived CDR1 and CDR2 are SGHAT and FQNNGV. The trim removed 5 bases at V and 4 bases at J, leaving 10 bases unmatched. The CDR3 reads CASSPRTGNAYNEQFF. CDR3 nucleotides: TGTGCCAGCAGCCCGCGGACAGGGAACGCTTACAATGAGCAGTTCTTC.

This clone was seen only once. The CDR3 DNA reads as TGTGCCACCAGCAGGACGTCCCGGGGGAATGAAAAACTGTTTTTT. The encoded protein is CATSRTSRGNEKLFF. The chain links TRBV15 to TRBJ1-4; TRBD1 might be the D (5 bases). Trimming left V 3 bases short and J 5 bases short, with 13 bases between. The CDR3 has 15 amino acids. Germline assignment: CDR1 LNHNV and CDR2 YYDKDF (reference sequence).

V gene TRBV11-2 combines with J gene TRBJ1-5; D perhaps matches TRBD1 (6 bases). The CDR3 runs 16 residues. The germline V gene has CDR1 SGHAT and CDR2 FQNNGV. The germline V and J ends were trimmed by 1 base and 4 bases, with 14 bases remaining between them. The CDR3 DNA reads as TGTGCCAGCAGCTTAGGCCAGGGGCATTGGAATCAGCCCCAGCATTTT. This sequence encodes CASSLGQGHWNQPQHF.

This chain uses TRBV19 with TRBJ1-1; the D is unclear. Germline V lookup: CDR1 LNHDA, CDR2 SQIVND (reference sequence). V was clipped by 5 bases and J by 3 bases, with 16 bases between them. The CDR3 consists of 15 residues. CDR3 residues: CASSFWAQPDTEAFF. The CDR3 DNA reads TGTGCCAGTAGTTTCTGGGCCCAACCGGACACTGAAGCTTTCTTT.

This clone was seen only a few times. The J gene is TRBJ1-2, the V gene TRBV29-1; D might be TRBD1 (6 bases). In germline, CDR1 is SQVTM, CDR2 ANQGSEA. The CDR3 is 13 amino acids. The ends were cut back, 4 bases at V and 4 bases at J, with 13 bases in the middle. The CDR3 sequence is CSVGGQDSYGYTF. In DNA, the CDR3 is TGCAGCGTTGGGGGCCAGGACAGCTATGGCTACACCTTC.

This clone was detected only once. The rearrangement uses TRBV6-5 and TRBJ1-1, with D possibly TRBD1 on 6 matching bases. The CDR3 is 10 amino acids. Trimming cost V 5 bases and J 10 bases, with 8 bases left between them. Germline lookup yields CDR1 MNHEY and CDR2 SVGAGI. CDR3 in amino acids: CASSTGRAFF. The DNA for the CDR3 is TGTGCCAGCAGTACAGGGCGAGCTTTCTTT.

The chain couples TRBV5-4 to TRBJ1-1, with 8 bases fitting TRBD1. Germline trimming cut 4 bases from V and 3 bases from J; bases unmatched to any gene: 11. Germline assignment: CDR1 SGHNT and CDR2 YYREEE (reference sequence). CDR3 length: 16 residues. The CDR3 loop is CASSLDRDGSYTEAFF. DNA for the CDR3: TGTGCCAGCAGCCTGGACAGGGATGGCTCGTACACTGAAGCTTTCTTT.

The rearrangement links TRBV9 to TRBJ1-2, with 7 bases identical to TRBD1. The CDR3 loop spans 12 amino acids. V shed 4 bases and J 8 bases; nucleotides not matched to a gene: 5. Germline V lookup: CDR1 SGDLS, CDR2 YYNGEE. This chain's CDR3 is CASSRRGLGYTF. Written as DNA, the CDR3 is TGTGCCAGCAGCCGAAGGGGGCTAGGCTACACCTTC.

The chain is built from TRBV28 and TRBJ2-7; 9 bases are a match to TRBD2. CDR3 length equals 15 residues. J gave up 3 bases and V 2 bases, and 5 bases lay outside the gene matches. Per the germline V gene, CDR1 is MDHEN and CDR2 is SYDVKM. CDR3 sequence: CASSLAGGWIYEQYF. CDR3 coding DNA: TGTGCCAGCAGTTTAGCGGGAGGGTGGATCTACGAGCAGTACTTC. Variable domain in full (rest from reference TRBV28 and TRBJ2-7): DVKVTQSSRYLVKRTGEKVFLECVQDMDHENMFWYRQDPGLGLRLIYFSYDVKMKEKGDIPEGYSVSREKKERFSLILESASTNQTSMYLCASSLAGGWIYEQYFGPGTRLTVT.

The chain joins TRBV5-1 to TRBJ2-1; maybe TRBD2 (5 bases). CDR3 length equals 12 residues. CDR1 SGHRS and CDR2 YFSETQ come from the germline V gene. The germline V and J ends were trimmed by 4 bases and 8 bases, with 10 bases remaining between them. The CDR3 loop is CASSPGGHEQFF. The CDR3 coding sequence is TGCGCCAGCAGCCCAGGAGGCCATGAGCAGTTCTTC.